A single sample is the source of the 30 T cell receptor beta chains below, sequenced in a study of cytomegalovirus exposure and HLA in healthy donors. PCR involved 60 Vbeta and 13 Jbeta primers. Only in-frame clones appear in the TCRdb table, and some are missing; sequencing was by immunoSEQ multiplex PCR. The sample includes some 180,000 clones, about four fifths of them seen just once. Sequenced input: PBMCs. The receptors originated from a female donor in good health and CMV-seronegative.

The chain couples TRBV7-2 to TRBJ2-5, with 9 nucleotides matching TRBD2. Germline V gene data show CDR1 as SGHTA and CDR2 as FQGNSA. V dropped 0 bases and J dropped 5; count of bases not matched to a gene: 7. The CDR3 runs to 16 residues. CDR3 nucleotide sequence: TGTGCCAGCAGCTTAGCCGGAGCGGGAGGTTGGGAGACCCAGTACTTC. It translates to CASSLAGAGGWETQYF.

This clone turned up a few times. The genes are TRBV7-9 and TRBJ2-7; 10 bases match TRBD1. Per the germline V gene, CDR1 is SEHNR and CDR2 is FQNEAQ (reference sequence). CDR3 length equals 14 residues. The junction had 5 bases not matched to a gene; V was cut back by 5 bases and J by 4 bases. CDR3 sequence: CASSPRTGGYEQYF. CDR3 coding DNA: TGTGCCAGCAGCCCTAGGACAGGGGGTTACGAGCAGTACTTC.

The V and J genes are TRBV7-3 and TRBJ2-1, with 9 bases fitting TRBD2. The ends lost 5 bases at V and 5 bases at J; junction bases unmatched: 4. Germline V lookup: CDR1 SGHTA, CDR2 FQGTGA. The length of the CDR3 is 14 residues. The CDR3 region has the DNA TGTGCCAGCAGCGCGACTAGCGGCGACAATGAGCAGTTCTTC. Its protein product is CASSATSGDNEQFF.

V usage is TRBV19 and J usage is TRBJ2-1; 7 nucleotides align to TRBD2. This CDR3 is built from 13 residues. J gave up 9 bases and V 3 bases, and 5 bases lay outside the gene matches. Germline V gene data show CDR1 as LNHDA and CDR2 as SQIVND (reference sequence). CDR3 loop: CASSMGGVIEQFF. For the CDR3, the DNA is TGTGCCAGTAGTATGGGAGGGGTTATTGAGCAGTTCTTC. Drawing the rest from reference TRBV19 and TRBJ2-1, the complete variable domain is DGGITQSPKYLFRKEGQNVTLSCEQNLNHDAMYWYRQDPGQGLRLIYYSQIVNDFQKGDIAEGYSVSREKKESFPLTVTSAQKNPTAFYLCASSMGGVIEQFFGPGTRLTVL.

This clone was counted a single time. This chain links TRBV30 with TRBJ1-2; D is unresolved. Germline-derived CDR1 and CDR2 are GTSNPN and SVGIG (reference sequence). Trimming took off 3 bases at V and 4 bases at J, with 15 bases between the two ends. This CDR3 comprises 14 residues. CDR3 nucleotide sequence: TGTGCCTGGAGCGGACTTGTGGGAGGCTATGGCTACACCTTC. Translated, it gives CAWSGLVGGYGYTF.

This clone was detected a few times. This chain joins TRBV4-2 and TRBJ2-3; D may be TRBD2 (6 bases). Germline assignment: CDR1 LGHNA and CDR2 YNFKEQ. This CDR3 is built from 17 residues. With 2 bases removed from V and 4 bases from J, the gap between germline ends came to 19 bases. The CDR3 bases are TGTGCCAGCAGCCAACCCACGGCCTTGGGAGGCGCAGATACGCAGTATTTT. Translation: CASSQPTALGGADTQYF.

Of note for this clone: Mismatch with germline at one junction end may stem from a read error. J is TRBJ2-7 and V is TRBV7-9; 8 positions match TRBD2. The V gene's germline CDR1 is SEHNR and CDR2 FQNEAQ (reference sequence). This CDR3 is 15 amino acids long. CDR3 DNA sequence: TGTTCCAGCAGCCCGGGGGGGCTAGCGGGCCACGAGCAGTACTTC. This sequence encodes CSSSPGGLAGHEQYF. Using reference TRBV7-9 and TRBJ2-7 for the parts outside the CDR3, the full variable domain is DTGVSQNPRHKITKRGQNVTFRCDPISEHNRLYWYRQTLGQGPEFLTYFQNEAQLEKSRLLSDRFSAERPKGSFSTLEIQRTEQGDSAMYLCSSSPGGLAGHEQYFGPGTRLTVT.

This clone occurred a few times. V and J are TRBV5-1 and TRBJ1-1, with D maybe TRBD1 (5 bases). V was clipped by 1 base and J by 7 bases, with 14 bases between them. CDR3 length equals 14 residues. Germline V gene sequence: CDR1 SGHRS, CDR2 YFSETQ. The CDR3 sequence: CASSLTGGEGEAFF. In nucleotides, the CDR3 is TGCGCCAGCAGCTTGACAGGCGGGGAAGGTGAAGCTTTCTTT.

This clone turned up a few times. The chain uses TRBV11-2 and TRBJ1-6, with 7 bases fitting TRBD1. The CDR3 sequence is 14 residues long. The germline gives CDR1 SGHAT, CDR2 FQNNGV. Trimming cost V 5 bases and J 9 bases; bases outside gene matches: 7. DNA for the CDR3: TGTGCCAGCAGCCTATTACAGGGGAGTTCACCCCTCCACTTT. Translated: CASSLLQGSSPLHF.

The chain recombines TRBV9 with TRBJ2-5, with TRBD2 matching 10 bases. V gave up 4 bases and J gave up 2 bases; unmatched junction bases: 14. Germline V gene data show CDR1 as SGDLS and CDR2 as YYNGEE. This CDR3 contains 18 residues. The CDR3 nucleotides read TGTGCCAGCAGCCCCCGGCGAGTGGCTAGCGGGGGACAAGAGACCCAGTACTTC. As protein: CASSPRRVASGGQETQYF.

This clone came up a few times. The chain joins TRBV7-9 to TRBJ2-5, with 9 bases aligning to TRBD1. The CDR3 runs to 15 residues. V shed 5 bases and J 2 bases; nucleotides not matched to a gene: 6. Germline CDR1 and CDR2: SEHNR and FQNEAQ (reference sequence). The CDR3 protein is CASSPGTGWQETQYF. In nucleotides, the CDR3 is TGTGCCAGCAGCCCCGGGACAGGGTGGCAAGAGACCCAGTACTTC.

This rearrangement joins TRBV27 to TRBJ2-1; TRBD2 matches at 14 bases. The CDR3 covers 15 residues. The germline V gene has CDR1 MNHEY and CDR2 SMNVEV (reference sequence). Germline trimming cut 7 bases from V and 6 bases from J; bases unmatched to any gene: 5. CDR3 bases: TGTGCCAGCACCCCCGGGACTAGCGGGAGCAATGAGCAGTTCTTC. It is translated as CASTPGTSGSNEQFF.

CDR3 nucleotides: TGTGCCAGCAGCTTCGCCTGGACAGAACGAATCTACAATGAGCAGTTCTTC. Its protein product is CASSFAWTERIYNEQFF. V and J are TRBV7-8 and TRBJ2-1; TRBD1 is a possible D gene (6 bases). The CDR3 runs 17 residues. Germline CDR1 and CDR2: SGHVS and FQNEAQ. The V end lost 3 bases, the J end lost 3 bases, and 18 bases lay between the germline ends.

The chain couples TRBV7-3 to TRBJ1-1; weak D call: TRBD1 (6 bases). The CDR3 has 13 amino acids. Trimming took off 6 bases at V and 3 bases at J, with 11 bases between the two ends. Germline assignment: CDR1 SGHTA and CDR2 FQGTGA. For the CDR3, the DNA is TGTGCCAGCAGGCGAGACAGGTACACTGAAGCTTTCTTT. Translated: CASRRDRYTEAFF.

V is TRBV5-1 and J is TRBJ1-4; D is uncertain. The CDR3 length is 13 residues. V was cut by 0 bases and J by 13 bases, with 13 bases left in between. Looked up from germline, CDR1 is SGHRS and CDR2 is YFSETQ. The DNA of the CDR3 is TGCGCCAGCAGCTTGGACGTCGCAGGAGGACTGTTTTTT. Encoded protein: CASSLDVAGGLFF. Using reference TRBV5-1 and TRBJ1-4 for the parts outside the CDR3, the full variable domain is KAGVTQTPRYLIKTRGQQVTLSCSPISGHRSVSWYQQTPGQGLQFLFEYFSETQRNKGNFPGRFSGRQFSNSRSEMNVSTLELGDSALYLCASSLDVAGGLFFGSGTQLSVL.

J is TRBJ1-6 and V is TRBV6-1, with a weak D call TRBD1 (5 bases). V was trimmed by 1 base and J by 10 bases, leaving 11 bases between them. The CDR3 extends over 14 amino acids. Germline V gene data show CDR1 as MNHNS and CDR2 as SASEGT. The CDR3 DNA follows: TGTGCCAGCAGTGAAGTAGGGGTAGAGTCACCCCTCCACTTT. It codes for CASSEVGVESPLHF.

The sample holds one count of this clone. The chain employs TRBV2 and TRBJ2-2; 7 bases are shared with TRBD1. The J segment lost 2 bases and the V segment lost 6 bases, leaving 6 bases of the junction unmatched. Germline V gene sequence: CDR1 SNHLY, CDR2 FYNNEI. This CDR3 spans 15 amino acids. CDR3 sequence (DNA): TGTGCCAGCAGGGTCGACAGGGTTAACACCGGGGAGCTGTTTTTT. It is translated as CASRVDRVNTGELFF.

The rearrangement links TRBV7-8 to TRBJ2-1, with TRBD2 matching 11 bases. The V gene end was trimmed by 1 base and the J gene end by 8 bases; junction bases not matched to a gene: 4. The CDR3 sequence is 15 residues long. Germline V gives CDR1 SGHVS, CDR2 FQNEAQ. CDR3 protein: CASSLVAGGKDEQFF. The CDR3 nucleotides are TGTGCCAGCAGCTTAGTAGCGGGGGGGAAGGATGAGCAGTTCTTC. The full variable domain, its missing parts supplied by reference TRBV7-8 and TRBJ2-1, is GAGVSQSPRYKVAKRGQDVALRCDPISGHVSLFWYQQALGQGPEFLTYFQNEAQLDKSGLPSDRFFAERPEGSVSTLKIQRTQQEDSAVYLCASSLVAGGKDEQFFGPGTRLTVL.

The genes are TRBV4-3 and TRBJ1-1; perhaps TRBD1 as D (6 bases). Trimming took off 3 bases at V and 7 bases at J, with 15 bases between the two ends. Germline V CDR1 and CDR2: LGHNA, YSLEER. The CDR3 is made up of 14 amino acids. CDR3 nucleotides: TGCGCCAGCAGCCAGTACCAGGGGAGAGGTGAAGCTTTCTTT. Residues: CASSQYQGRGEAFF.

The gene calls are TRBV7-3 and TRBJ2-7, with TRBD1 as a possible D gene (6 bases). The CDR3 totals 13 residues. In germline, CDR1 is SGHTA, CDR2 FQGTGA. The V gene lost 3 bases and the J gene lost 6 bases, with 12 bases spanning the gap. The chain's CDR3 is CASSLNRVSEQYF. Here the CDR3 DNA reads TGTGCCAGCAGCTTGAACAGGGTGAGCGAGCAGTACTTC.

The rearrangement links TRBV5-1 to TRBJ1-3, with 8 bases matching TRBD1. The CDR3 sequence is 15 residues long. Trimming removed 4 bases from V and 2 bases from J; junction bases left unmatched: 5. Germline assignment: CDR1 SGHRS and CDR2 YFSETQ. Here the CDR3 reads CASSLGTGAGNTIYF. The CDR3 region has the DNA TGCGCCAGCAGCCTCGGGACAGGTGCTGGAAACACCATATATTTT.

The chain carries TRBV5-6 and TRBJ1-4; D not certain. Germline V gene data show CDR1 as SGHDT and CDR2 as YYEEEE. The CDR3 runs 15 residues. V shed 4 bases and J shed 4 bases, with 14 bases lying between them. CDR3 bases: TGTGCCAGCAGCCTAACCCGAACGCATAATGAAAAACTGTTTTTT. Translating gives CASSLTRTHNEKLFF. Full variable domain (missing parts from reference TRBV5-6 and TRBJ1-4): DAGVTQSPTHLIKTRGQQVTLRCSPKSGHDTVSWYQQALGQGPQFIFQYYEEEERQRGNFPDRFSGHQFPNYSSELNVNALLLGDSALYLCASSLTRTHNEKLFFGSGTQLSVL.

The rearrangement uses TRBV10-1 and TRBJ1-1, with D possibly TRBD1 on 6 matching bases. Germline loops: CDR1 WNHNN, CDR2 SYGVQD (reference sequence). The CDR3 spans 13 residues. V lost 5 bases to trimming and J lost 1 base, with 8 bases between them. The DNA for the CDR3 is TGCGCCAGCAGTTCGGACAGGAACACTGAAGCTTTCTTT. Amino acid sequence: CASSSDRNTEAFF.

This chain uses TRBV11-3 with TRBJ2-5; 10 nucleotides line up with TRBD2. V lost 7 bases and J lost 4; bases outside the gene matches: 12. This CDR3 has 16 amino acids. Per the germline V gene, CDR1 is SGHNT and CDR2 is YENEEA. CDR3: CASTDASGGRGETQYF. CDR3 in DNA: TGTGCCAGCACCGATGCTAGCGGGGGCCGGGGAGAGACCCAGTACTTC. The full variable domain, its missing parts supplied by reference TRBV11-3 and TRBJ2-5, is EAGVVQSPRYKIIEKKQPVAFWCNPISGHNTLYWYLQNLGQGPELLIRYENEEAVDDSQLPKDRFSAERLKGVDSTLKIQPAELGDSAVYLCASTDASGGRGETQYFGPGTRLLVL.

This clone showed up many times. V is TRBV25-1 and J is TRBJ1-2; 7 positions agree with TRBD1. V was clipped by 5 bases and J by 0 bases; unmatched bases: 9. The germline V gene encodes CDR1 MGHDK and CDR2 SYGVNS. This CDR3 is 16 amino acids long. The CDR3 here is CASSPKGQQSNYGYTF. In DNA form, the CDR3 reads TGTGCCAGCAGTCCTAAGGGACAGCAATCTAACTATGGCTACACCTTC.

The chain combines TRBV5-1 with TRBJ1-1; 9 positions match TRBD1. This CDR3 contains 14 residues. Germline-derived CDR1 and CDR2 are SGHRS and YFSETQ. J was trimmed by 2 bases and V by 6 bases; bases with no gene match: 5. CDR3 sequence (DNA): TGCGCCAGCACCCGGGACAGGGCAAACACTGAAGCTTTCTTT. Amino acids: CASTRDRANTEAFF.

The chain employs TRBV7-6 and TRBJ1-5, with D possibly matching TRBD1 (6 bases). The V end lost 5 bases, the J end lost 3 bases, and 20 bases lay between the germline ends. CDR3 length: 17 residues. Germline values: CDR1 SGHVS, CDR2 FNYEAQ. The CDR3 DNA reads as TGTGCCAGCAGCCCACGTGGCGGGGGGGCGAACAATCAGCCCCAGCATTTT. Translation gives CASSPRGGGANNQPQHF.

The gene calls are TRBV9 and TRBJ1-2, with 7 bases identical to TRBD1. CDR1 is SGDLS and CDR2 is YYNGEE in the germline V gene. This CDR3 is 14 amino acids long. The junction had 7 bases not matched to a gene; V was cut back by 0 bases and J by 8 bases. CDR3 amino acids: CASSVEGQSRGYTF. Here the CDR3 DNA reads TGTGCCAGCAGCGTAGAGGGACAGTCCAGGGGCTACACCTTC.

This chain connects TRBV30 to TRBJ1-2; D is possibly TRBD1 (6 bases). There are 12 residues in the CDR3. CDR1 GTSNPN and CDR2 SVGIG come from the germline V gene (reference sequence). Trimming left V 4 bases short and J 4 bases short, with 10 bases between. The DNA for the CDR3 is TGTGCCTGGAAGTCACAGGGCTATGGCTACACCTTC. Protein: CAWKSQGYGYTF.

The chain recombines TRBV5-1 with TRBJ2-7, with D maybe TRBD2 (6 bases). The CDR3 covers 15 residues. Germline values: CDR1 SGHRS, CDR2 YFSETQ. The V gene lost 5 bases and the J gene lost 2 bases, with 17 bases spanning the gap. The CDR3 loop is CASSQQGGAAYEQYF. The CDR3 nucleotides read TGCGCCAGCAGTCAGCAGGGCGGGGCGGCCTACGAGCAGTACTTC.